This T cell receptor beta chain was sequenced for a study of blood T cell repertoires in COVID-19. In the authors' methods: Estimation of nucleated cell counts was performed using reference gene primer amplification. The method was immunoSEQ multiplex PCR; TCRdb's version includes in-frame clones alone and lacks a portion of them. V, J and clone size reflect that table, while D and trimming were determined from the DNA. The table shows about 310,000 clones, with more than 75% occurring only once. The CDR3 spans 17 residues. J gave up 4 bases and V 8 bases, and 19 bases lay outside the gene matches. CDR1 MNHNS and CDR2 SASEGT come from the germline V gene.

The source is a man in his fifties with active or convalescent COVID-19. The chain is built from TRBV6-1 and TRBJ2-7, with 8 bases that match TRBD2. The source material was peripheral blood. The CDR3 spells CASGEATGLGGRYEQYF. CDR3 in DNA: TGTGCCAGCGGGGAAGCCACGGGACTAGGGGGAAGGTACGAGCAGTACTTC.